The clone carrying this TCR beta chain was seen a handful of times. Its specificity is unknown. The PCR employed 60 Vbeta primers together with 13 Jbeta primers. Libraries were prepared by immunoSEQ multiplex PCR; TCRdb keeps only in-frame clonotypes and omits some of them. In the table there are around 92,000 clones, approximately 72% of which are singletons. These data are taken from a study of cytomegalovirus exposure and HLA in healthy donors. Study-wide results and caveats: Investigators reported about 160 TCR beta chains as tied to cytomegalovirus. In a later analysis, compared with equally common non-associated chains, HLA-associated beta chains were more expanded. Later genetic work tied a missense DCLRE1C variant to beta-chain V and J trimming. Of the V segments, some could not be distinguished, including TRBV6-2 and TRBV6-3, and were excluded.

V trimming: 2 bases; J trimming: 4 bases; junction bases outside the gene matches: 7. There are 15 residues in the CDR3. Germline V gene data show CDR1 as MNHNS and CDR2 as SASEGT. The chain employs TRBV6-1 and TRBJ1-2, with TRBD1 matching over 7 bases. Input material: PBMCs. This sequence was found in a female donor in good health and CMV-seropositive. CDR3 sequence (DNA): TGTGCCAGCAGTGAACAGGGGGGATACCTCTATGGCTACACCTTC. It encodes CASSEQGGYLYGYTF.